This T cell receptor (beta chain) emerged from a study of blood T cell repertoires in COVID-19 (dated by TCRdb to about 2020). Background for the entire study: Samples covering the acute and convalescent phases of COVID-19 were provided by collaborators in the United States, Italy and Spain. The material from the prospective study consisted of cDNA or gDNA derived from T cells, B-cell-depleted T cells, or PBMCs. Where HLA class I and class II types were available, the types were taken from metadata supplied by the sample provider, not from assay-based typing. Sample metadata almost always included a de-identified subject ID, COVID-19 status, age in years and sex. The dataset comprised deeply sampled blood TCRbeta repertoires from subjects exposed to, actively infected with, or recovered from COVID-19. The samples were drawn from the first 160 participants of the ongoing ImmuneRACE study and from more than 1,000 subjects provided by 6 global collaborators. A freely available public database, intended as a resource for researchers studying the immune response to SARS-CoV-2, is where the repertoires were released.

The germline V gene gives CDR1 as LGHNT and CDR2 as FRNRAP. For this chain, trimming is 5 bases at the V end and 4 bases at the J end, and the number of junction bases without a gene match is 5. The CDR3 measures 14 amino acids from cysteine to phenylalanine. Of the read, only the CDR3 DNA is kept; its 42 bases are in frame from base 1. Comments on this clone: Its antigen target is currently unknown. There are no base qualities to consult, and no much larger clone falls within one base.

TCRbeta CDR3 regions were amplified from genomic DNA by means of the immunoSEQ Assay, a bias-controlled multiplex PCR. The study's own analysis went as follows. The number of nucleated cells in each sample was estimated from the amplification of reference gene primers within the assay. Sequence reads were collapsed and filtered to measure the absolute abundance of every unique TCRbeta CDR3 rearrangement. For each sample, productive Simpson clonality was calculated as the square root of Simpson's diversity index across productive rearrangements. TCRdb mirrors the immuneACCESS table, restricted to in-frame sequences. Some clones are absent from its copies; in checked studies, under half trace to an unresolved V gene, and the reason for the others is unknown. V and J calls and clone size are copied from that table; D and trimming were computed from the DNA. The table for this sample lists 90,000 to 150,000 clones; roughly four fifths of them were counted only once. The top ten hold about 12% of the sample.

Points the paper makes about the study in general: The amount of clinical and demographic metadata varied by source and participant and was provided uncurated.

Whole blood was collected in K2EDTA tubes by collaborating institutions according to the institutions' own protocols. For TCRbeta analysis, collaborators shipped samples as frozen whole blood, isolated PBMCs, or DNA extracted from either of those sample types. Sequencing input: peripheral blood. This receptor was identified in a human donor in a cohort sampled during active COVID-19. This chain joins TRBV12-5 to TRBJ2-3, and 8 bases in between align with TRBD2. CDR3 reads: CASGPSGGADTQYF. In nucleotides, the sequence is TGTGCTAGTGGTCCCAGCGGGGGTGCAGATACGCAGTATTTT.